These T cell receptor beta chains were read from a single sample in a study of beta chain features in type 1 diabetes. Sequencing was performed with immunoSEQ multiplex PCR; in TCRdb, only in-frame clones are kept and a portion is missing. The sample includes under 400,000 clones, 10% to 15% of them seen just once. The sample was naive CD4+ T cells from blood. All receptors come from a woman under 30 with type 1 diabetes. Each CDR3 is given with its conserved first and last residue. The D gene is left open where the match is weak. Size values are once, few and many counts, or a class for expanded clones, and some rows have none.

>TRBV2|11|TRBJ2-4|NA|NA
CASSARNIQYF
TGTGCCAGCAGTGCCAGAAACATTCAGTACTTC
>TRBV19|12|TRBJ1-2|few|NA
CASRVVNYGYTF
TGTGCCAGCCGCGTGGTAAACTATGGCTACACCTTC
>TRBV2|16|TRBJ2-3|few|TRBD2
CATSKSGGGNTDTQYF
TGTGCCACAAGTAAAAGCGGGGGGGGGAACACAGATACGCAGTATTTT
>TRBV18|15|TRBJ2-4|NA|TRBD1
CASSPPGQGGGIQYF
TGTGCCAGCTCACCACCGGGACAGGGCGGTGGCATTCAGTACTTC
>TRBV5-6|14|TRBJ1-2|few|TRBD1
CASSYADRVNGYTF
TGTGCCAGCAGCTACGCGGACAGGGTGAACGGCTACACCTTC
>TRBV4-3|15|TRBJ2-3|few|TRBD2
CASSPTSGVTDTQYF
TGCGCCAGCAGCCCGACTAGCGGGGTTACAGATACGCAGTATTTT
>TRBV10-3|14|TRBJ2-7|few|TRBD2
CAISPTSGPYEQYF
TGTGCCATCAGTCCGACTAGCGGCCCCTACGAGCAGTACTTC
>TRBV7-2|15|TRBJ2-1|NA|TRBD2
CASSVSSGGENEQFF
TGTGCCAGCAGCGTCAGTAGCGGGGGGGAGAATGAGCAGTTCTTC
>TRBV18|15|TRBJ2-1|NA|TRBD2
CASSPTSGSYNEQFF
TGTGCCAGCTCACCAACTAGCGGATCCTACAATGAGCAGTTCTTC
>TRBV5-1|15|TRBJ2-5|NA|NA
CASSSYYRVGETQYF
TGCGCCAGCAGCTCCTACTACAGGGTTGGAGAGACCCAGTACTTC
>TRBV30|13|TRBJ2-7|NA|NA
CAWTLGYSYEQYF
TGTGCCTGGACGTTGGGCTACTCCTACGAGCAGTACTTC
>TRBV5-1|12|TRBJ2-7|few|NA
CASSPGVYEQYF
TGCGCCAGCAGCCCAGGGGTCTACGAGCAGTACTTC
>TRBV18|13|TRBJ2-7|NA|TRBD1
CASSDPGGTEQYF
TGTGCCAGCTCAGATCCAGGGGGCACCGAGCAGTACTTC
>TRBV6-7|14|TRBJ2-7|few|NA
CARAGDPCSYEQYF
TGTGCCCGGGCAGGGGACCCTTGCTCCTACGAGCAGTACTTC
>TRBV7-9|13|TRBJ1-1|few|NA
CASSFAGAPEAFF
TGTGCCAGCAGCTTTGCAGGGGCCCCTGAAGCTTTCTTT
>TRBV4-3|16|TRBJ2-5|NA|TRBD2
CASSQGLAGGRETQYF
TGCGCCAGCAGCCAAGGACTAGCGGGTGGGCGGGAGACCCAGTACTTC
>TRBV2|14|TRBJ1-6|few|NA
CASSVRVYNSPLHF
TGTGCCAGCAGTGTTCGAGTTTATAATTCACCCCTCCACTTT
>TRBV18|15|TRBJ2-7|NA|TRBD2
CASSPGSGRNYEQYF
TGTGCCAGCTCACCAGGTAGCGGGAGGAATTACGAGCAGTACTTC
>TRBV5-1|15|TRBJ2-1|few|TRBD2
CASSLVAGGQGEQFF
TGCGCCAGCAGCTTGGTGGCGGGGGGCCAGGGGGAGCAGTTCTTC
>TRBV7-2|13|TRBJ2-5|NA|NA
CASSLIRVETQYF
TGTGCCAGCAGCTTAATCAGGGTTGAGACCCAGTACTTC
>TRBV7-3|13|TRBJ2-5|few|NA
CASSLGPEETQYF
TGTGCCAGCAGCTTAGGGCCTGAAGAGACCCAGTACTTC
>TRBV7-2|16|TRBJ2-7|NA|TRBD2
CASSLATAGGPYEQYF
TGTGCCAGCAGCTTAGCGACGGCGGGGGGGCCCTACGAGCAGTACTTC
>TRBV2|14|TRBJ1-3|few|NA
CASSEEGSGGTIYF
TGTGCCAGCAGTGAAGAGGGGTCCGGGGGCACCATATATTTT
>TRBV28|15|TRBJ2-7|NA|TRBD2
CASSPLNPGLDEQYF
TGTGCCAGCAGTCCCCTCAACCCGGGACTAGACGAGCAGTACTTC
>TRBV7-2|12|TRBJ2-7|NA|NA
CASSLVTYEQYF
TGTGCCAGCAGCTTAGTTACCTACGAGCAGTACTTC
>TRBV25-1|14|TRBJ2-5|NA|TRBD1
CASSKQGAGETQYF
TGTGCCAGCAGTAAACAGGGGGCGGGGGAGACCCAGTACTTC
>TRBV29-1|14|TRBJ2-3|NA|TRBD2
CSVGTSGPTDTQYF
TGCAGCGTTGGGACTAGCGGACCCACAGATACGCAGTATTTT
>TRBV7-2|15|TRBJ2-1|NA|NA
CASSLTSGGYNEQFF
TGTGCCAGCAGCTTGACTTCCGGGGGCTACAATGAGCAGTTCTTC
>TRBV7-9|15|TRBJ1-4|few|NA
CASSLGVRTNEKLFF
TGTGCCAGCAGCTTAGGAGTGCGAACTAATGAAAAACTGTTTTTT
>TRBV7-2|13|TRBJ2-1|NA|TRBD1
CASSPDRGHEQFF
TGTGCCAGCAGCCCCGACAGGGGTCATGAGCAGTTCTTC
>TRBV7-9|13|TRBJ2-7|few|TRBD2
CASGAGGSDEQYF
TGTGCCAGCGGAGCGGGAGGATCCGACGAGCAGTACTTC
>TRBV19|15|TRBJ1-5|NA|NA
CASSMTGLSNQPQHF
TGTGCCAGTAGTATGACTGGGTTGAGCAATCAGCCCCAGCATTTT
>TRBV15|16|TRBJ1-3|few|TRBD1
CATSRALTGAGNTIYF
TGTGCCACCAGCAGAGCCCTAACAGGGGCTGGAAACACCATATATTTT
>TRBV11-2|17|TRBJ2-7|few|TRBD1
CASSYLSMDRGLREQYF
TGTGCCAGCAGCTACCTCTCCATGGACAGGGGGCTTCGCGAGCAGTACTTC
>TRBV28|14|TRBJ2-7|few|NA
CASSLIEGSAEQYF
TGTGCCAGCAGTTTAATCGAAGGGAGCGCCGAGCAGTACTTC
>TRBV4-1|17|TRBJ2-1|few|TRBD2
CASSQRGLAGVQNEQFF
TGCGCCAGCAGCCAGAGGGGACTAGCGGGAGTTCAGAATGAGCAGTTCTTC
>TRBV5-1|14|TRBJ2-5|NA|NA
CASSLGGTQETQYF
TGCGCCAGCAGCTTGGGCGGGACCCAAGAGACCCAGTACTTC
>TRBV2|13|TRBJ1-2|few|TRBD1
CASRFATGSGYTF
TGTGCCAGCCGGTTCGCGACAGGGTCTGGCTACACCTTC
>TRBV4-2|16|TRBJ2-7|NA|TRBD2
CASSQDWAGGSDEQYF
TGTGCCAGCAGCCAAGATTGGGCGGGAGGCTCCGACGAGCAGTACTTC
>TRBV28|18|TRBJ2-4|NA|NA
CASSFFRGRTLAKNIQYF
TGTGCCAGCAGTTTCTTCAGGGGCCGGACACTAGCCAAAAACATTCAGTACTTC
>TRBV30|14|TRBJ2-3|few|NA
CAWRHRVIADTQYF
TGTGCCTGGAGGCACAGGGTGATTGCAGATACGCAGTATTTT
>TRBV11-3|17|TRBJ2-1|NA|TRBD2
CASSHRAAGGQYNEQFF
TGTGCCAGCAGCCACCGTGCGGCGGGGGGTCAATACAATGAGCAGTTCTTC
>TRBV2|15|TRBJ1-4|few|TRBD1
CASFLPTGINEKLFF
TGTGCCAGCTTCCTTCCGACAGGGATCAATGAAAAACTGTTTTTT
>TRBV11-2|15|TRBJ2-3|NA|NA
CASSLDGQSTDTQYF
TGTGCCAGCAGCTTAGATGGTCAGAGCACAGATACGCAGTATTTT
>TRBV6-6|11|TRBJ2-2|few|NA
CATAASGELFF
TGTGCCACGGCCGCTAGCGGGGAGCTGTTTTTT
>TRBV5-1|14|TRBJ2-1|few|TRBD1
CASGRTGVSDEQFF
TGCGCCAGCGGTAGGACAGGGGTGTCGGATGAGCAGTTCTTC
>TRBV27|19|TRBJ2-1|few|TRBD1
CASSLSAGVMDRGYNEQFF
TGTGCCAGCAGTTTATCCGCGGGGGTGATGGACAGGGGATACAATGAGCAGTTCTTC
>TRBV30|15|TRBJ1-2|few|NA
CAWGVATPSNYGYTF
TGTGCCTGGGGAGTTGCTACACCTTCCAACTATGGCTACACCTTC
>TRBV6-5|12|TRBJ2-7|NA|TRBD1
CASRGTADEQYF
TGTGCCAGCAGGGGGACAGCGGACGAGCAGTACTTC
>TRBV5-1|16|TRBJ2-1|few|TRBD1
CASTQLGGQGYNEQFF
TGCGCCAGCACCCAACTCGGGGGACAGGGTTACAATGAGCAGTTCTTC
>TRBV6-5|13|TRBJ1-2|few|TRBD1
CASTDQGGYGYTF
TGTGCCAGCACCGATCAGGGGGGCTATGGCTACACCTTC
>TRBV9|14|TRBJ2-1|NA|NA
CASSVGPSDNEQFF
TGTGCCAGCAGCGTAGGCCCTAGCGACAATGAGCAGTTCTTC
>TRBV18|16|TRBJ2-2|NA|NA
CASSPPSGETTGELFF
TGTGCCAGCTCACCACCCTCGGGGGAGACCACCGGGGAGCTGTTTTTT
>TRBV11-2|15|TRBJ2-1|few|NA
CASSLIRGDGNEQFF
TGTGCCAGCAGCTTAATCAGGGGGGATGGCAATGAGCAGTTCTTC
>TRBV29-1|13|TRBJ1-2|few|TRBD1
CSVGETGTYGYTF
TGCAGCGTTGGGGAGACAGGGACCTATGGCTACACCTTC